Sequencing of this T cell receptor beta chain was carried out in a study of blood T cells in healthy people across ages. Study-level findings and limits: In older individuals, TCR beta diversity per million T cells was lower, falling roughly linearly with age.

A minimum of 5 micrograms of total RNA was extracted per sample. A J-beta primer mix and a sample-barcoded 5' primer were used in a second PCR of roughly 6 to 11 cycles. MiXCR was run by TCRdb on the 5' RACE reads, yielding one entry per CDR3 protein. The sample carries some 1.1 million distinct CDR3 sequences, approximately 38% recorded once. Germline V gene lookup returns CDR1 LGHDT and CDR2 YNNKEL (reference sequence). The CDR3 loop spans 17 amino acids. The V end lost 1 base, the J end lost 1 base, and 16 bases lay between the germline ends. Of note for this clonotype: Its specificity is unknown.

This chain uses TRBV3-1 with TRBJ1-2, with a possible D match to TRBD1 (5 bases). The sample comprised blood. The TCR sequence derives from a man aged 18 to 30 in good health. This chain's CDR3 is CASSQVSQDTINYGYTF. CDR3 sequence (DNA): TGTGCCAGCAGCCAAGTAAGTCAGGACACGATTAACTATGGCTACACCTTC.